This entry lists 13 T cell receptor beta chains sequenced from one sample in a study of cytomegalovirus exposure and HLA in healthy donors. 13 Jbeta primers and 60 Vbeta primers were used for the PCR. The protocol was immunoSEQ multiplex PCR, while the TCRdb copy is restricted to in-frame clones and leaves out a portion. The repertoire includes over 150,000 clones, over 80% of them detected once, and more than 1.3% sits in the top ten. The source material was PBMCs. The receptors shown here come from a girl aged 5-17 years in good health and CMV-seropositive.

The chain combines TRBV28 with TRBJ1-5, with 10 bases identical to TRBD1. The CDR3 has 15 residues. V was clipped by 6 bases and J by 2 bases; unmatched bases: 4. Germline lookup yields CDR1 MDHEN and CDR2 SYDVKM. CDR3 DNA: TGTGCCAGCAGCTGGGACAGGGGTGGCAATCAGCCCCAGCATTTT. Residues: CASSWDRGGNQPQHF.

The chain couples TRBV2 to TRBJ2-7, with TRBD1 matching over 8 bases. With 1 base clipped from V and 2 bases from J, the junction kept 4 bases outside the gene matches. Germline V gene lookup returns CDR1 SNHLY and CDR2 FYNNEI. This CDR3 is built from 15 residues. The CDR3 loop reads CASSEEYRGAYEQYF. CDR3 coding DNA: TGTGCCAGCAGTGAAGAGTACAGGGGGGCCTACGAGCAGTACTTC.

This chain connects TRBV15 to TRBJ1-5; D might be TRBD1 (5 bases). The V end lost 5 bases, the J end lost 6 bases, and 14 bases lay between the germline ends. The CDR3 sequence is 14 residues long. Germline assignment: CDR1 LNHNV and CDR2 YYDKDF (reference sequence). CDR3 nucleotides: TGTGCCACCAGCGTGCTGCAGGGCGGTCAGCCCCAGCATTTT. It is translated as CATSVLQGGQPQHF.

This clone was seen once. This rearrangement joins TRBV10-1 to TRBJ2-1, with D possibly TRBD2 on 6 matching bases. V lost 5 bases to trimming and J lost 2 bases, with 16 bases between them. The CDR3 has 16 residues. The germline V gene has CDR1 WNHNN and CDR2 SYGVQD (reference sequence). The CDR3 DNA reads TGCGCCAGCAGTACCCAGCGAGGAGGGGCCTACAATGAGCAGTTCTTC. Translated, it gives CASSTQRGGAYNEQFF.

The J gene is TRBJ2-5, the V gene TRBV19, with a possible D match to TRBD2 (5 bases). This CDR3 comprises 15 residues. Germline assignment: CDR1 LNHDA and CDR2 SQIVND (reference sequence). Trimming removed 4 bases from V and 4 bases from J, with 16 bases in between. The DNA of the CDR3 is TGTGCCAGTAGTAGGACCCCCTCCCGGGGAGAGACCCAGTACTTC. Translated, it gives CASSRTPSRGETQYF.

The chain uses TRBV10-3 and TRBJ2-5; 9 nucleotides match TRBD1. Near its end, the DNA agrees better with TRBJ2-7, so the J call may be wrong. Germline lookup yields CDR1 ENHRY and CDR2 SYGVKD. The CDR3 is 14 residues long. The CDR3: CAIIAEDRGHEQYF. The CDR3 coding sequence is TGTGCCATCATAGCCGAGGACAGGGGTCACGAGCAGTACTTC.

CDR3 DNA: TGTGCCAGCAGCTCCCCGGCGGGGGGGGAGACCCAGTACTTC. Amino acid sequence: CASSSPAGGETQYF. The chain carries TRBV5-6 and TRBJ2-5, with TRBD2 matching over 9 bases. The germline CDR1 and CDR2 sequences are SGHDT and YYEEEE. Trimming removed 3 bases from V and 5 bases from J; junction bases left unmatched: 5. This CDR3 is 14 amino acids long.

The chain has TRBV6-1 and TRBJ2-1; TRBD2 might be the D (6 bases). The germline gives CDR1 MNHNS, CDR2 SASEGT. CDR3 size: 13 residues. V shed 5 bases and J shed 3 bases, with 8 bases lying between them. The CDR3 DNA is TGTGCCAGCAGTAGACTAGACTACAATGAGCAGTTCTTC. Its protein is CASSRLDYNEQFF.

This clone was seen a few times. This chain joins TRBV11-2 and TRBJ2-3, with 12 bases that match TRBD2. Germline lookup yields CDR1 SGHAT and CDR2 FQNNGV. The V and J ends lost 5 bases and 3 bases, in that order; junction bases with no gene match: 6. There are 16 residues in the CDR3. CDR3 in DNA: TGTGCCAGCAGCCTGACTAGCGGGAGCTTGACAGATACGCAGTATTTT. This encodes CASSLTSGSLTDTQYF.

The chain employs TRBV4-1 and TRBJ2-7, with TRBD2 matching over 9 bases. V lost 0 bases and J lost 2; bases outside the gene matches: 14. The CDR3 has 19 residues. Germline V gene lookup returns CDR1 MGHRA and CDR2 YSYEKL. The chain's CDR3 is CASSQDLSLAGSATYEQYF. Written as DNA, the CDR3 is TGCGCCAGCAGCCAAGACCTGTCTCTAGCGGGGTCAGCTACCTACGAGCAGTACTTC.

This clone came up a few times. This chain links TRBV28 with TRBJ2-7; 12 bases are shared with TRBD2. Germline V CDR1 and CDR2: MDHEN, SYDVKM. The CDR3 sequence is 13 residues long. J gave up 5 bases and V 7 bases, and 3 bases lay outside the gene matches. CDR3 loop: CASIGLAGNEQYF. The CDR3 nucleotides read TGTGCCAGCATTGGACTAGCGGGAAACGAGCAGTACTTC.

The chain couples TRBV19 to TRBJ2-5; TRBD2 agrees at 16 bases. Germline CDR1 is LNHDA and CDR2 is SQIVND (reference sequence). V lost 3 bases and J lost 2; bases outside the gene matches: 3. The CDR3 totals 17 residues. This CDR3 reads CASSIGTSGRAQETQYF. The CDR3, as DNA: TGTGCCAGTAGTATCGGGACTAGCGGGAGGGCTCAAGAGACCCAGTACTTC.

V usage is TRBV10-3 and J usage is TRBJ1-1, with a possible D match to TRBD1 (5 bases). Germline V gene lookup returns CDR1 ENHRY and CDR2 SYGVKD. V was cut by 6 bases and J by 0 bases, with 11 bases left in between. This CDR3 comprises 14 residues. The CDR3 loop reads CAISQTGVNTEAFF. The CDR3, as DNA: TGTGCCATCAGCCAAACAGGAGTGAACACTGAAGCTTTCTTT.